This T cell receptor beta chain was obtained from a study of blood T cell repertoires in COVID-19. The trim removed 7 bases at V and 4 bases at J, leaving 7 bases unmatched. Germline CDR1 is LNHDA and CDR2 is SQIVND (reference sequence). CDR3 size: 14 residues. The table came from immunoSEQ multiplex PCR; TCRdb's copy has only in-frame clones and leaves some out. The sample lists around 120,000 clones, roughly 79% occurring once. This TCR derives from a man between 65 and 79 years old with acute or convalescent COVID-19. The V and J genes are TRBV19 and TRBJ1-3, with TRBD1 matching 7 bases. The sequencing input was peripheral blood. CDR3: CASTITGAGNTIYF. CDR3 in DNA: TGTGCCAGTACCATAACAGGGGCCGGAAACACCATATATTTT.